A selection of T cell receptor beta chains follows, all from one sample in a study of spatial heterogeneity in lung cancer. One entry per CDR3 protein, called by TCRdb with MiXCR from the 5' RACE reads. The sample gives some 7,000 distinct CDR3 sequences, approximately 12% of which show up once; roughly 8.1% is in the top ten. The starting material was lung tumor tissue, obtained at surgery. These receptors came from a male donor with early-stage non-small cell lung cancer. Both conserved end residues are part of each CDR3. D genes are given only for firm matches. Some rows have no size entry. The others give once, few or many, or a class for an expanded clone.

j_call | d_call | clone_size | v_call | cdr3_aa | cdr3_nt
TRBJ2-3 | . | many | TRBV11-2 | CASSTLTGIDTQYF | TGTGCCAGCAGTACACTAACGGGAATAGATACGCAGTATTTT
TRBJ1-5 | . | . | TRBV3-1 | CASSRDWDSAQHF | TGTGCCAGCAGTCGGGACTGGGATTCTGCCCAGCATTTT
TRBJ1-1 | . | many | TRBV20-1 | CSARDFGGNTEAFF | TGCAGTGCTAGAGATTTTGGGGGAAACACTGAAGCTTTCTTT
TRBJ1-2 | . | many | TRBV4-1 | CASSQVSDYNYGYTF | TGCGCCAGCAGCCAAGTTTCTGACTATAACTATGGCTACACCTTC
TRBJ2-7 | . | few | TRBV27 | CASSMGLTYEQYF | TGTGCCAGCAGCATGGGGCTAACCTACGAGCAGTACTTC
TRBJ1-1 | . | medium-sized | TRBV6-5 | CASSLNQGGYGTEAFF | TGTGCCAGCAGCTTAAACCAAGGAGGCTACGGCACTGAAGCTTTCTTT
TRBJ2-3 | . | many | TRBV11-2 | CASSLASQGTDTQYF | TGTGCCAGCAGCTTAGCCTCACAGGGCACAGATACGCAGTATTTT
TRBJ2-1 | TRBD1 | medium-sized | TRBV6-2/TRBV6-3 | CASINRDRYSEQFF | TGTGCCAGCATTAACCGGGACAGGTACAGTGAGCAGTTCTTC
TRBJ2-2 | TRBD1 | many | TRBV6-5 | CASKTGQGMNTGELFF | TGTGCCAGCAAGACGGGACAGGGGATGAACACCGGGGAGCTGTTTTTT
TRBJ2-3 | TRBD1 | . | TRBV6-2/TRBV6-3 | CASNSGTATDTQYF | TGTGCCAGCAACTCCGGGACAGCGACAGATACGCAGTATTTT
TRBJ1-2 | . | many | TRBV12-3/TRBV12-4 | CASSSMGGYGYTF | TGTGCCAGCAGTTCTATGGGGGGGTATGGCTACACCTTC
TRBJ1-2 | . | . | TRBV29-1 | CSVAGEGYGYTF | TGCAGCGTTGCTGGGGAGGGATATGGCTACACCTTC
TRBJ1-1 | . | medium-sized | TRBV2 | CASSDQGMNTEAFF | TGTGCCAGCAGTGATCAGGGAATGAACACTGAAGCTTTCTTT
TRBJ2-2 | . | many | TRBV14 | CASSQVGGALNTGELFF | TGTGCCAGCAGCCAAGTTGGCGGAGCACTGAACACCGGGGAGCTGTTTTTT
TRBJ1-1 | . | once | TRBV7-9 | CASSLVGGPTEAFF | TGTGCCAGCAGCTTAGTTGGGGGGCCCACTGAAGCTTTCTTT
TRBJ2-5 | . | many | TRBV5-1 | CASSFIWAQETQYF | TGCGCCAGCAGCTTCATCTGGGCCCAAGAGACCCAGTACTTC
TRBJ2-5 | . | . | TRBV11-2 | CASSFVQETQYF | TGTGCCAGCAGCTTTGTACAAGAGACCCAGTACTTC